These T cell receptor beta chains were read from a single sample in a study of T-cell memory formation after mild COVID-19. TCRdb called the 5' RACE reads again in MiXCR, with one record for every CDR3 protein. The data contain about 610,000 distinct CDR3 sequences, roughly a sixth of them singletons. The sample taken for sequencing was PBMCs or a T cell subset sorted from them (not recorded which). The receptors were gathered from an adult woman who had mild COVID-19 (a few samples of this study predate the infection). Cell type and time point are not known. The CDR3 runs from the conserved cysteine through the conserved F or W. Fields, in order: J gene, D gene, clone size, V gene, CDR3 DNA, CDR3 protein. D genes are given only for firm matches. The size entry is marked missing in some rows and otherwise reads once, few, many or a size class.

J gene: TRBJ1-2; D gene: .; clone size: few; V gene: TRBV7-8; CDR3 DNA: TGTGCCAGCAGCGTTAGCCAGGAGGGCTACACCTTC; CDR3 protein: CASSVSQEGYTF
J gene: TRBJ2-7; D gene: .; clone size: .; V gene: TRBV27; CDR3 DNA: TGTGCCAGCAGTTCTATATCAGGGGAAGTCCCCGACGGGCAGTACTTC; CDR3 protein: CASSSISGEVPDGQYF
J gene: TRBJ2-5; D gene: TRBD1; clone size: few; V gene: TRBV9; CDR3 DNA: TGTGCCAGCAGCGCGACAGGGGTCCAAGAGACCCAGTACTTC; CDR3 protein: CASSATGVQETQYF
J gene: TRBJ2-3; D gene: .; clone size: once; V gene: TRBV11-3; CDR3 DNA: TGTGCCAGCAGCTTAGATCCCTTTGTTACGCAGTATTTT; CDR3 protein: CASSLDPFVTQYF
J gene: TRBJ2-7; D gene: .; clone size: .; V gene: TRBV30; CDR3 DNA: TGTGCCTGGAGTGTGTATTTCTACGAGCAGTACTTC; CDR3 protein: CAWSVYFYEQYF
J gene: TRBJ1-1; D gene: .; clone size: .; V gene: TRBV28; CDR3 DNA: TGTGCCAGCCCAAAGGGGGACATGAACACTGAAGCTTTCTTT; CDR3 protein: CASPKGDMNTEAFF
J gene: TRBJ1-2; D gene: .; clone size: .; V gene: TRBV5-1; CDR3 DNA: TGCGCCAGCAGCGAGGACCGATACTATGGCTACACCTTC; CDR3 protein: CASSEDRYYGYTF
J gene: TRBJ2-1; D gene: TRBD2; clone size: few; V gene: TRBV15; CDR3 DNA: TGTGCCACCAGCAGAGGCCTAGCGGGGCCGGGGGGGGTGGATGAGCAGTTCTTC; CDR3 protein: CATSRGLAGPGGVDEQFF
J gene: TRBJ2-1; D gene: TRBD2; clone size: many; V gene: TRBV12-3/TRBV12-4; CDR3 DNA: TGTGCCAGCGCGACTCTAGCGGCCCGCTACAATGAGCAGTTCTTC; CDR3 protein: CASATLAARYNEQFF
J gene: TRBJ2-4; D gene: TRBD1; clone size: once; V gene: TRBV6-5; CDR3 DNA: TGTGCCAGCAGGCTCCTTCGGACAGGGGGAGAGAAAAACATTCAGTACTTC; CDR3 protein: CASRLLRTGGEKNIQYF
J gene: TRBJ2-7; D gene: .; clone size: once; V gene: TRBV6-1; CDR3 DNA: TGTGCCAGCAGTTGGTCGGGCCTCGCCTACGAGCAGTACTTC; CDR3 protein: CASSWSGLAYEQYF
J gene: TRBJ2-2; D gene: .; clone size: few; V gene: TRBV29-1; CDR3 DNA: TGCAGCGTTGACCAGGGGAACACCGGGGAGCTGTTTTTT; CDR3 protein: CSVDQGNTGELFF
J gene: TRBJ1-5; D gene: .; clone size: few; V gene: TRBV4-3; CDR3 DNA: TGCGCCAGCAGCCAAGATGGGTGGCAGCCCCAGCATTTT; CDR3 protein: CASSQDGWQPQHF
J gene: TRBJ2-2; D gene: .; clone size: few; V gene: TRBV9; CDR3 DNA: TGTGCCAGCAGCGCCAATGCGAACACCGGGGAGCTGTTTTTT; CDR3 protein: CASSANANTGELFF
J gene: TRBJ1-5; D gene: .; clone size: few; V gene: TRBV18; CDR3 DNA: TGTGCCAGCTCACCACCCTCGGCCGGGCCCCAGCATTTT; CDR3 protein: CASSPPSAGPQHF
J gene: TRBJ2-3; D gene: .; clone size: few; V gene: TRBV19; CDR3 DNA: TGTGCCAGTAGTACTAGCAGAGGAGATACGCAGTATTTT; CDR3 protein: CASSTSRGDTQYF
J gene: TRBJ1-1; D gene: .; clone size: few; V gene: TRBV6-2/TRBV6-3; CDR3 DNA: TGTGCCAGCAGTTACGAGGGGGAGAGCACTGAAGCTTTCTTT; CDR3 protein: CASSYEGESTEAFF
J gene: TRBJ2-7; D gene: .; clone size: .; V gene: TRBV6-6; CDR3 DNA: TGTGCCAGCAGTTACTTACTTGACAGCCCCTACGAGCAGTACTTC; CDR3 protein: CASSYLLDSPYEQYF
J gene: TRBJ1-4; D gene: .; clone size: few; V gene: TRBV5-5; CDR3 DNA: TGTGCCAGCAGCTTGGAAGGGGTGGGTGAAAAACTGTTTTTT; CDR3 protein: CASSLEGVGEKLFF
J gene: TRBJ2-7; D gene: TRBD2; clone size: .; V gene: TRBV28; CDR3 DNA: TGTGCCAGCAGTTTAACTAGCGGGGCTACCTACGAGCAGTACTTC; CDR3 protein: CASSLTSGATYEQYF
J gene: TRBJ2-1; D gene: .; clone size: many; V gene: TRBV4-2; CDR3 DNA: TGTGCCAGCAGCCAAGACAGGGGTCCCTACAATGAGCAGTTCTTC; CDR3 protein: CASSQDRGPYNEQFF
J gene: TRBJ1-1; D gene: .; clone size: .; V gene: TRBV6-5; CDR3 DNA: TGTGCCAGCAGTGGACGCCGGGACGCGAACACTGAAGCTTTCTTT; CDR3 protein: CASSGRRDANTEAFF